The 17 T cell receptor beta chains given below trace back to one sample, sequenced in a study of blood T cell repertoires in COVID-19. Only in-frame clones appear in the TCRdb table, and some are missing; sequencing was by immunoSEQ multiplex PCR. This sample has approximately 170,000 clones, with about 87% found just once. Sequencing was performed on peripheral blood. These receptors were collected from a man aged 18 to 29 with active or convalescent COVID-19.

The chain couples TRBV2 to TRBJ2-2; no clear D. CDR3 length: 11 amino acids. The V gene lost 8 bases and the J gene lost 8 bases, with 9 bases spanning the gap. Germline-derived CDR1 and CDR2 are SNHLY and FYNNEI. As DNA, the CDR3 is TGTGCCAGCGGCTTTATGGGGGAGCTGTTTTTT. Its protein product is CASGFMGELFF.

The genes are TRBV4-3 and TRBJ2-1, with D possibly TRBD1 on 6 matching bases. Per the germline V gene, CDR1 is LGHNA and CDR2 is YSLEER. Trimming removed 0 bases from V and 5 bases from J, with 17 bases in between. The CDR3 runs to 17 residues. DNA of the CDR3: TGCGCCAGCAGCCAAGAATTAGGGACACTTCTTAACAATGAGCAGTTCTTC. It codes for CASSQELGTLLNNEQFF.

This chain connects TRBV5-1 to TRBJ1-1, with 9 bases aligning to TRBD1. The V and J ends lost 3 bases and 4 bases, in that order; junction bases with no gene match: 4. This CDR3 has 14 residues. Germline lookup yields CDR1 SGHRS and CDR2 YFSETQ. CDR3 sequence reads: CASSSTGGGTEAFF. The CDR3 DNA follows: TGCGCCAGCAGCTCAACAGGGGGCGGCACTGAAGCTTTCTTT.

V usage is TRBV10-3 and J usage is TRBJ1-3; no clear D gene. The CDR3 is 14 residues long. V dropped 8 bases and J dropped 0 bases, with 11 bases sitting between them. Germline V gene data show CDR1 as ENHRY and CDR2 as SYGVKD. This CDR3 is CAIAAESSGNTIYF. The CDR3 DNA reads TGTGCCATCGCTGCAGAATCCTCTGGAAACACCATATATTTT.

V is TRBV18 and J is TRBJ2-1; TRBD2 matches 11 bases. This CDR3 is 16 amino acids long. V was clipped by 3 bases and J by 6 bases; unmatched bases: 7. CDR1 and CDR2 from the germline V gene are KGHSH and LQKENI. CDR3 amino acids: CASSPLAGGELNEQFF. The DNA of the CDR3 is TGTGCCAGCTCACCTCTAGCGGGGGGCGAGCTCAATGAGCAGTTCTTC.

This chain links TRBV6-5 with TRBJ1-2; D unresolved. Germline lookup yields CDR1 MNHEY and CDR2 SVGAGI. Trimming cost V 5 bases and J 7 bases, with 11 bases left between them. This CDR3 is 12 amino acids long. CDR3 nucleotide sequence: TGTGCCAGCAGTCCGACGACAAGTGGCTACACCTTC. Protein sequence: CASSPTTSGYTF.

This sequence joins TRBV27 and TRBJ1-5; TRBD1 agrees at 11 bases. Germline-derived CDR1 and CDR2 are MNHEY and SMNVEV (reference sequence). The CDR3 is 15 amino acids. The CDR3 loop reads CAARRTGGGNQPQHF. CDR3 DNA sequence: TGTGCAGCAAGGAGGACAGGGGGCGGCAATCAGCCCCAGCATTTT.

The chain uses TRBV5-1 and TRBJ2-3, with 16 bases lining up with TRBD2. Germline V CDR1 and CDR2: SGHRS, YFSETQ. The J segment lost 6 bases and the V segment lost 0 bases, leaving 7 bases of the junction unmatched. The CDR3 spans 18 residues. DNA of the CDR3: TGCGCCAGCAGCTTGGTTGGGACTAGCGGGGGGGCCACCGATACGCAGTATTTT. This encodes CASSLVGTSGGATDTQYF.

The chain couples TRBV24-1 to TRBJ1-2, with 9 bases identical to TRBD1. Germline trimming cut 5 bases from V and 2 bases from J; bases unmatched to any gene: 5. The CDR3 extends over 15 amino acids. Germline lookup yields CDR1 KGHDR and CDR2 SFDVKD. The CDR3 spells CATSAWGQGNYGYTF. CDR3 DNA sequence: TGTGCCACCAGTGCTTGGGGACAGGGAAACTATGGCTACACCTTC.

The gene calls are TRBV13 and TRBJ1-1; the D gene is possibly TRBD1 (6 bases). Trimming removed 7 bases from V and 11 bases from J, with 17 bases in between. There are 12 residues in the CDR3. Germline V lookup: CDR1 PRHDT, CDR2 FYEKMQ (reference sequence). DNA for the CDR3: TGTGCCAGCAAGCTAACAGGGTTTATCGCTTTCTTT. It yields the protein CASKLTGFIAFF.

The rearrangement uses TRBV30 and TRBJ1-1; D uncertain. Trimming took 7 bases from V and 8 from J, leaving 11 bases between them. This CDR3 spans 10 amino acids. From germline, CDR1 is GTSNPN and CDR2 SVGIG (reference sequence). The CDR3 loop reads CASERGEAFF. In nucleotides, the CDR3 is TGTGCCTCCGAGCGGGGAGAAGCTTTCTTT.

The chain has TRBV5-1 and TRBJ2-1; TRBD2 matches 12 bases. The CDR3 totals 16 residues. Per the germline V gene, CDR1 is SGHRS and CDR2 is YFSETQ. V was clipped by 4 bases and J by 9 bases; unmatched bases: 11. CDR3 region: CASSVSSLAGGGEQFF. CDR3 coding DNA: TGCGCCAGCAGCGTGTCGTCACTAGCGGGGGGCGGTGAGCAGTTCTTC.

The chain employs TRBV4-1 and TRBJ2-3, with 7 bases fitting TRBD2. The trim removed 4 bases at V and 1 base at J, leaving 2 bases unmatched. Looked up from germline, CDR1 is MGHRA and CDR2 is YSYEKL. CDR3 length: 14 residues. The CDR3 nucleotides are TGCGCCAGCAGCCTTCTAGCGGGCACAGATACGCAGTATTTT. Its protein product is CASSLLAGTDTQYF.

The rearrangement joins TRBV4-1 to TRBJ1-2; the D is unclear. The V and J ends lost 0 bases and 2 bases respectively, with 10 bases between them. Germline lookup yields CDR1 MGHRA and CDR2 YSYEKL. The CDR3 spans 15 residues. The CDR3 coding sequence is TGCGCCAGCAGCCAAGATAGTGGAGGGAACTATGGCTACACCTTC. This translates into CASSQDSGGNYGYTF.

The chain uses TRBV6-5 and TRBJ1-5; 7 bases are shared with TRBD1. This CDR3 has 13 residues. With V trimmed by 5 bases and J by 9 bases, 7 bases remained unmatched. Germline loops: CDR1 MNHEY, CDR2 SVGAGI. The CDR3 sequence is CASSQGEQRPQHF. CDR3 DNA: TGTGCCAGCAGTCAGGGGGAACAAAGGCCCCAGCATTTT.

J is TRBJ2-7 and V is TRBV5-1, with TRBD2 as a possible D gene (5 bases). Looked up from germline, CDR1 is SGHRS and CDR2 is YFSETQ. The ends were cut back, 2 bases at V and 6 bases at J, with 21 bases in the middle. The CDR3 totals 16 residues. This CDR3 is CASSFTSSADGSEQYF. CDR3 nucleotides: TGCGCCAGCAGCTTCACCTCCTCAGCGGATGGGTCCGAGCAGTACTTC.

The rearrangement uses TRBV18 and TRBJ1-3; a weak D match, TRBD1 (5 bases). Trimming cost V 2 bases and J 7 bases, with 15 bases left between them. The CDR3 is 15 amino acids. Germline CDR1 and CDR2: KGHSH and LQKENI. The CDR3, as DNA: TGTGCCAGCTCACCAGGGGCAGGGCTCTGGAACACCATATATTTT. Amino acid sequence: CASSPGAGLWNTIYF.